The subject of this entry is one T cell receptor (beta chain). This clone showed up just a few times. Its target antigen remains unknown. Per-nucleotide qualities are absent, and no much larger clonotype sits a single base away. These data are taken from a study of fetal regulatory T cell absence and autoimmunity (dated by TCRdb to about 2017). Describing the broader study: Autoimmunity of the exocrine pancreas was seen in the IPEX patients even though clinical diabetes was absent. Findings and caveats that apply to the study as a whole: The oligoclonal enrichment was interpreted as support for antigen-driven autoimmunity occurring in the pancreas before birth in IPEX syndrome. Compared with cord blood, the pancreas TCR compartment showed significant oligoclonal enrichment, and some top clones were enriched more than 95-fold. TRB gene family usage was broadly similar between cord blood and pancreas, resembling published neonatal and adult repertoires.

On the immunoSEQ human TCRbeta survey platform, a two-step multiplex PCR amplified and barcoded the TCRbeta CDR3 regions. Sequencing of the libraries was done on Illumina instruments, and IgH was sequenced in parallel from the same samples. The authors' analysis ran thus. Raw reads were filtered against IMGT V, D, J definitions and were binned using a nearest-neighbor algorithm so that PCR and sequencing errors were removed. A clone was defined by an identical nucleotide sequence, and differential abundance between tissues was tested with a Fisher exact test for each clone at a pFDR threshold of p<0.01. A minimum inclusion filter of 10 in either sample excluded clones with frequencies too low for statistical inference. The immunoSEQ Analyzer was used for pairwise clonal comparisons, while IMGT tools were used to assess gene family usage. TCRdb retrieved this table from immuneACCESS and kept in-frame rearrangements only. Not all clones are present; in checked studies, unresolved V genes account for under half, and no reason is known for the remainder. That table gives V, J and clone size, and the DNA gave D and trimming. Here the sample has about 46,000 clones; about 80% occur a single time. The ten largest clonotypes hold 0.4% to 0.45% of the sample.

Genomic DNA, about 2-3 ug, was extracted from umbilical cord blood or frozen pancreas using the DNeasy Blood and Tissue Kit. Based on the germline V gene (reference sequence), the CDR1 and CDR2 sequences are LNHDA and SQIVND. Inclusive of the bounding cysteine and phenylalanine, the CDR3 is 13 residues long. Only CDR3 DNA is held: 39 bases, read in frame from base 1. Unmatched junction bases come to 1, with V trimmed by 4 bases and J by 3 bases. Sequenced material: cord blood. The sequence came from a newborn boy with IPEX syndrome. The V gene is TRBV19 and the J gene is TRBJ1-1; TRBD1 agrees with 8 junctional bases. The CDR3 protein is CASSTTGDTEAFF. The nucleotide sequence is TGTGCCAGTAGTACGACAGGGGACACTGAAGCTTTCTTT.